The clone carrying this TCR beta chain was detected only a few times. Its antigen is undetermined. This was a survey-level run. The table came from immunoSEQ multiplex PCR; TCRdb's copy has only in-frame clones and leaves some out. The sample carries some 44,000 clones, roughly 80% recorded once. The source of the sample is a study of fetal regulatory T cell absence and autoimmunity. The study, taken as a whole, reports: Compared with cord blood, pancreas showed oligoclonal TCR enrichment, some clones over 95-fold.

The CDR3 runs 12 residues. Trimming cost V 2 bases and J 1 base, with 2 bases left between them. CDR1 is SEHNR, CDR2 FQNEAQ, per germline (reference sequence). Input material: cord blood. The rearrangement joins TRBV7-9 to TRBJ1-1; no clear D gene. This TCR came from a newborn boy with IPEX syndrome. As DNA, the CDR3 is TGTGCCAGCAGCTTACAGAACACTGAAGCTTTCTTT. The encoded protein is CASSLQNTEAFF.